The T cell receptor beta chain under discussion was sequenced for a study of control samples from healthy donors and cancer patients. From germline, CDR1 is SGDLS and CDR2 YYNGEE. Trimming cost V 6 bases and J 0 bases, with 16 bases left between them. The CDR3 has 16 amino acids. Using immunoSEQ multiplex PCR, the repertoire was profiled, and TCRdb retains in-frame clones only, with some absent. The table shows some 130,000 clones, with 75% to 95% occurring only once. This clone was picked up one time. This TCR came from a man aged 40-49 years in good health. The sequenced sample was blood. V and J are TRBV9 and TRBJ1-5, with D perhaps matching TRBD1 (5 bases). The CDR3 coding sequence is TGTGCCAGCACGGGGCACATACTTTATAGCAATCAGCCCCAGCATTTT. This codes for CASTGHILYSNQPQHF.